The 21 T cell receptor beta chains presented below share a single source sample, sequenced in a study of monozygotic twins with inflammatory bowel disease. TCRdb re-called the 5' RACE reads and shows each CDR3 protein once, DNA omitted. Recorded for this sample: more than 350,000 distinct CDR3 sequences. The sequencing sample was made of blood. Receptors were obtained from a human donor with ulcerative colitis or Crohn's disease, or a healthy co-twin of an affected twin (not recorded which).

The V gene is TRBV6-1, the J gene TRBJ2-1; TCRdb reports TRBD2, a call that lacks DNA to check it against. Looked up from germline, CDR1 is MNHNS and CDR2 is SASEGT. This CDR3 has 15 residues. CDR3 loop: CATQTSGKSYNEQFF.

V usage is TRBV3-1 and J usage is TRBJ1-2; TCRdb's D gene call, TRBD1, goes unchecked for lack of DNA. CDR3 length: 13 residues. Germline CDR1 LGHDT, CDR2 YNNKEL (reference sequence). Here the CDR3 reads CASSRRDWHGYTF.

The chain joins TRBV5-6 to TRBJ1-2. Per the germline V gene, CDR1 is SGHDT and CDR2 is YYEEEE. The CDR3 runs 14 residues. CDR3 loop: CASSAQDWNYGYTF.

The V call is TRBV28, the J call TRBJ2-7; the TRBD2 assignment by TCRdb is unverifiable without DNA. Per the germline V gene, CDR1 is MDHEN and CDR2 is SYDVKM. The CDR3 spans 16 residues. The CDR3 loop reads CASTQWPNSQSYEQYF.

V is TRBV7-3 and J is TRBJ2-1; the D call of TRBD2 rests on TCRdb alone, since no DNA is present to check it. CDR1 and CDR2 from the germline V gene are SGHTA and FQGTGA. The CDR3 loop spans 13 amino acids. The CDR3 sequence is CASSGIGLNEQFF.

The chain carries TRBV27 and TRBJ2-3; the D gene TCRdb calls, TRBD2, cannot be checked with no DNA. Germline assignment: CDR1 MNHEY and CDR2 SMNVEV (reference sequence). CDR3 length equals 14 residues. CDR3 sequence: CASSTTGVPDTQYF.

This chain uses TRBV7-2 with TRBJ2-5. This CDR3 region has 14 residues. The germline V gene encodes CDR1 SGHTA and CDR2 FQGNSA. CDR3 sequence reads: CASSLGPIQETQYF.

The chain employs TRBV7-8 and TRBJ1-1; TCRdb reports TRBD1, a call that lacks DNA to check it against. The CDR3 is 15 residues long. Germline-derived CDR1 and CDR2 are SGHVS and FQNEAQ. The CDR3 loop is CASSLDLLGTREAFF.

This chain links TRBV9 with TRBJ2-3; TCRdb's D gene call, TRBD2, goes unchecked for lack of DNA. This CDR3 is built from 14 residues. Germline V CDR1 and CDR2: SGDLS, YYNGEE. CDR3 sequence reads: CASSPRPASNTQYF.

The rearrangement joins TRBV11-2 to TRBJ2-1; TCRdb outputs TRBD2, but without DNA this stays unchecked. This CDR3 has 14 amino acids. The V gene's germline CDR1 is SGHAT and CDR2 FQNNGV. CDR3: CASSLDRLAVVLFF.

The chain couples TRBV7-8 to TRBJ1-5; the TCRdb call, TRBD1, lacks DNA for checking. This CDR3 has 16 amino acids. CDR1 and CDR2 from the germline V gene are SGHVS and FQNEAQ. CDR3: CASSDRQPQSNQPQHF.

The V gene is TRBV5-1, the J gene TRBJ2-5. CDR1 is SGHRS and CDR2 is YFSETQ in the germline V gene. The CDR3 runs to 13 residues. This CDR3 reads CASSLALMETQYF.

The CDR3 sequence is CASSHRDTAEQYF. This rearrangement joins TRBV6-5 to TRBJ2-7; TCRdb reports TRBD1, a call that lacks DNA to check it against. CDR3 size: 13 residues. Germline-derived CDR1 and CDR2 are MNHEY and SVGAGI.

The chain's CDR3 is CASSYPDSSYEQYF. The chain carries TRBV6-6 and TRBJ2-7. CDR1 is MNHNY, CDR2 SVGAGI, per germline (reference sequence). The CDR3 consists of 14 residues.

CDR3 residues: CASTSSGGAGYIQYF. The J gene is TRBJ2-4, the V gene TRBV2; the D gene TCRdb calls, TRBD2, cannot be checked with no DNA. CDR3 size: 15 residues. Germline assignment: CDR1 SNHLY and CDR2 FYNNEI. Full variable domain (rest looked up from reference TRBV2 and TRBJ2-4): EPEVTQTPSHQVTQMGQEVILRCVPISNHLYFYWYRQILGQKVEFLVSFYNNEISEKSEIFDDQFSVERPDGSNFTLKIRSTKLEDSAMYFCASTSSGGAGYIQYFGAGTRLSVL.

This CDR3 is CASSLDRGVGETQYF. The chain carries TRBV5-4 and TRBJ2-5. This CDR3 region has 15 residues. The germline CDR1 and CDR2 sequences are SGHNT and YYREEE (reference sequence).

The rearrangement uses TRBV6-2 or TRBV6-3 and TRBJ1-5; TCRdb's D gene call, TRBD1, goes unchecked for lack of DNA. Germline loops: CDR1 MNHEY, CDR2 SVGEGT. The CDR3 covers 14 residues. The CDR3 protein is CASSRDGGGQPQHF.

The chain links TRBV7-6 to TRBJ2-7. Germline V gene sequence: CDR1 SGHVS, CDR2 FNYEAQ. The CDR3 consists of 12 residues. This chain's CDR3 is CASSLGGSEQYF.

The chain joins TRBV7-2 to TRBJ2-5; the TCRdb call, TRBD2, lacks DNA for checking. Per germline, CDR1 SGHTA and CDR2 FQGNSA. The CDR3 covers 16 residues. CDR3 residues: CASSLVRLAEVGTQYF.

The chain couples TRBV6-2 or TRBV6-3 to TRBJ1-1. Germline V gene data show CDR1 as MNHEY and CDR2 as SVGEGT. This CDR3 has 13 residues. CDR3 sequence: CASSYWLDTEAFF.

V is TRBV7-9 and J is TRBJ2-7; the D call from TCRdb, TRBD1, cannot be confirmed without DNA. Germline V gene sequence: CDR1 SEHNR, CDR2 FQNEAQ (reference sequence). The CDR3 has 17 amino acids. CDR3 in amino acids: CASSLGGGDRVVHEQYF.